This entry lists 19 T cell receptor beta chains sequenced from one sample in a study of blood T cell repertoires in COVID-19. TCRdb's table, derived via immunoSEQ multiplex PCR, lists solely in-frame clones and lacks some. This table has about 71,000 clones, 90% appearing once. The sequencing input was peripheral blood. The receptors were sampled from a woman aged 18-35 years with acute or convalescent COVID-19.

This chain connects TRBV18 to TRBJ1-3; TRBD1 matches 9 bases. In germline, CDR1 is KGHSH, CDR2 LQKENI. The J segment lost 3 bases and the V segment lost 3 bases, leaving 3 bases of the junction unmatched. The CDR3 runs 15 residues. In DNA, the CDR3 is TGTGCCAGCTCACCGGGACAGGGAGTTGGAAACACCATATATTTT. Translating gives CASSPGQGVGNTIYF.

The chain recombines TRBV18 with TRBJ2-7; a possible D gene is TRBD2 (6 bases). Trimming pared 6 bases from V and 6 bases from J, leaving 18 bases between. CDR3 length equals 14 residues. Germline V gene lookup returns CDR1 KGHSH and CDR2 LQKENI. In nucleotides, the CDR3 is TGTGCCAGCTCCGGAGGGAAGAGTTTCGGCGAGCAGTACTTC. This sequence encodes CASSGGKSFGEQYF.

The V call is TRBV2, the J call TRBJ1-3; possibly TRBD1 for D (6 bases). Germline loops: CDR1 SNHLY, CDR2 FYNNEI. CDR3 length: 14 residues. V lost 2 bases, J lost 3 bases, and 8 bases lay in between. The chain's CDR3 is CASSEQGYGNTIYF. The CDR3 nucleotides are TGTGCCAGCAGTGAACAGGGGTATGGAAACACCATATATTTT. Variable domain in full (rest from reference TRBV2 and TRBJ1-3): EPEVTQTPSHQVTQMGQEVILRCVPISNHLYFYWYRQILGQKVEFLVSFYNNEISEKSEIFDDQFSVERPDGSNFTLKIRSTKLEDSAMYFCASSEQGYGNTIYFGEGSWLTVV.

This chain uses TRBV5-6 with TRBJ1-2, with a weak D call TRBD1 (6 bases). The CDR3 length is 13 residues. The V gene lost 4 bases and the J gene lost 3 bases, with 10 bases spanning the gap. In germline, CDR1 is SGHDT, CDR2 YYEEEE. The CDR3 loop is CASSASGDYGYTF. CDR3 DNA sequence: TGTGCCAGCAGCGCCTCAGGGGACTATGGCTACACCTTC. Full variable domain (rest looked up from reference TRBV5-6 and TRBJ1-2): DAGVTQSPTHLIKTRGQQVTLRCSPKSGHDTVSWYQQALGQGPQFIFQYYEEEERQRGNFPDRFSGHQFPNYSSELNVNALLLGDSALYLCASSASGDYGYTFGSGTRLTVV.

The gene calls are TRBV28 and TRBJ2-1, with 7 bases identical to TRBD2. Germline V lookup: CDR1 MDHEN, CDR2 SYDVKM. V trimming: 3 bases; J trimming: 3 bases; junction bases outside the gene matches: 11. The CDR3 is 17 amino acids. The chain's CDR3 is CASSFSPRASGYNEQFF. As DNA, the CDR3 is TGTGCCAGCAGTTTTAGCCCGCGGGCTAGCGGCTACAATGAGCAGTTCTTC.

The rearrangement links TRBV18 to TRBJ1-1, with D possibly matching TRBD1 (6 bases). The CDR3 loop spans 13 amino acids. Trimming pared 4 bases from V and 2 bases from J, leaving 8 bases between. Germline CDR1 KGHSH, CDR2 LQKENI. CDR3 region: CASSRTDNTEAFF. The CDR3 DNA is TGTGCCAGCTCACGGACAGACAACACTGAAGCTTTCTTT.

This chain joins TRBV30 and TRBJ1-3; D uncertain. CDR1 and CDR2 (germline): GTSNPN, SVGIG (reference sequence). The ends were cut back, 4 bases at V and 0 bases at J, with 4 bases in the middle. There are 12 residues in the CDR3. The CDR3 DNA follows: TGTGCCTGGACAGGCTCTGGAAACACCATATATTTT. Amino acids: CAWTGSGNTIYF.

The gene calls are TRBV7-9 and TRBJ2-1; tentatively, D is TRBD1 (6 bases). Germline lookup yields CDR1 SEHNR and CDR2 FQNEAQ (reference sequence). There are 17 residues in the CDR3. Trimming took 4 bases from V and 4 from J, leaving 20 bases between them. The CDR3 region is CASSYPEQGMRYNEQFF. The DNA for the CDR3 is TGTGCCAGCAGCTATCCCGAACAGGGTATGAGGTACAATGAGCAGTTCTTC.

The chain uses TRBV7-2 and TRBJ2-3; 14 bases are a match to TRBD2. CDR1 SGHTA and CDR2 FQGNSA come from the germline V gene. The V gene end was trimmed by 3 bases and the J gene end by 4 bases; junction bases not matched to a gene: 12. This CDR3 has 19 residues. The CDR3 DNA is TGTGCCAGCAGCTTTTGGGGACTAGCGGGAGCCCTACTTCCAGATACGCAGTATTTT. It yields the protein CASSFWGLAGALLPDTQYF.

This rearrangement joins TRBV5-4 to TRBJ2-1; 7 nucleotides match TRBD1. Germline CDR1 and CDR2: SGHNT and YYREEE (reference sequence). The CDR3 is 15 residues long. V shed 1 base and J 3 bases; nucleotides not matched to a gene: 4. This CDR3 is CASSLTRGRYNEQFF. CDR3 in DNA: TGTGCCAGCAGCTTGACGAGGGGGCGCTACAATGAGCAGTTCTTC.

The chain is built from TRBV10-1 and TRBJ2-7; perhaps TRBD1 as D (6 bases). V was shortened by 6 bases and J by 6 bases, with 21 bases between the two germline ends. Germline values: CDR1 WNHNN, CDR2 SYGVQD (reference sequence). This CDR3 is built from 15 residues. In DNA, the CDR3 is TGCGCCAGCAGCAGGGGAACAGGTTCCGATTCCGAGCAGTACTTC. Translated, it gives CASSRGTGSDSEQYF.

The gene calls are TRBV11-2 and TRBJ2-5, with D perhaps TRBD2 (5 bases). Deletions cut 1 base from V and 1 base from J, with 10 bases between. The germline V gene encodes CDR1 SGHAT and CDR2 FQNNGV. CDR3 length: 15 amino acids. The CDR3 sequence is CASSLGPSGQETQYF. The CDR3 region has the DNA TGTGCCAGCAGCTTAGGGCCCAGCGGCCAAGAGACCCAGTACTTC.

The chain recombines TRBV6-5 with TRBJ1-4; 7 bases match TRBD1. The J segment lost 4 bases and the V segment lost 8 bases, leaving 10 bases of the junction unmatched. Germline assignment: CDR1 MNHEY and CDR2 SVGAGI. The CDR3 is 15 residues long. CDR3: CASRSPGDSNEKLFF. Here the CDR3 DNA reads TGTGCCAGCCGAAGCCCCGGGGACAGTAATGAAAAACTGTTTTTT.

The rearrangement uses TRBV25-1 and TRBJ2-5, with TRBD1 matching 11 bases. V was pared by 10 bases and J by 5 bases, with 6 bases of the junction left unmatched. There are 13 residues in the CDR3. Germline loops: CDR1 MGHDK, CDR2 SYGVNS. CDR3 DNA sequence: TGTGCCACCGGACAGGGGGCAATGGAGACCCAGTACTTC. Its protein product is CATGQGAMETQYF.

This chain uses TRBV28 with TRBJ1-1; 7 bases line up with TRBD1. V lost 5 bases to trimming and J lost 4 bases; unmatched junction nucleotides: 10. Germline V gene lookup returns CDR1 MDHEN and CDR2 SYDVKM. The CDR3 is 15 residues long. The CDR3 DNA follows: TGTGCCAGCAGTCAAGCCGGGACAGCACGCACTGAAGCTTTCTTT. The encoded protein is CASSQAGTARTEAFF. Combining the CDR3 with reference TRBV28 and TRBJ1-1 gives the whole variable domain DVKVTQSSRYLVKRTGEKVFLECVQDMDHENMFWYRQDPGLGLRLIYFSYDVKMKEKGDIPEGYSVSREKKERFSLILESASTNQTSMYLCASSQAGTARTEAFFGQGTRLTVV.

The V gene is TRBV7-2, the J gene TRBJ1-5; D unclear. This CDR3 has 15 amino acids. Deletions cut 1 base from V and 4 bases from J, with 11 bases between. Per the germline V gene, CDR1 is SGHTA and CDR2 is FQGNSA. CDR3 region: CASSLEGGGNQPQHF. The CDR3 coding sequence is TGTGCCAGCAGCTTAGAGGGTGGAGGGAATCAGCCCCAGCATTTT.

The chain has TRBV15 and TRBJ2-6, with D uncertain. V was cut by 5 bases and J by 0 bases, with 8 bases left in between. Germline loops: CDR1 LNHNV, CDR2 YYDKDF (reference sequence). The CDR3 is made up of 15 amino acids. In DNA form, the CDR3 reads TGTGCCACCAGCCCACGGAGCTCTGGGGCCAACGTCCTGACTTTC. Translated: CATSPRSSGANVLTF.

This clone showed up just once. The chain couples TRBV28 to TRBJ2-7; 8 bases line up with TRBD2. CDR1 is MDHEN and CDR2 is SYDVKM in the germline V gene. The CDR3 loop spans 15 amino acids. The junction had 6 bases not matched to a gene; V was cut back by 5 bases and J by 0 bases. This chain's CDR3 is CASSPRGGDSYEQYF. CDR3 coding DNA: TGTGCCAGCAGTCCCCGGGGGGGGGACTCCTACGAGCAGTACTTC.

The V gene is TRBV6-1, the J gene TRBJ2-2; maybe TRBD2 (5 bases). V dropped 3 bases and J dropped 6 bases, with 14 bases sitting between them. Per the germline V gene, CDR1 is MNHNS and CDR2 is SASEGT. The CDR3 length is 15 residues. The CDR3 loop is CASSDAGGSPGELFF. The CDR3 DNA sequence: TGTGCCAGCAGTGACGCCGGAGGCAGTCCCGGGGAGCTGTTTTTT.